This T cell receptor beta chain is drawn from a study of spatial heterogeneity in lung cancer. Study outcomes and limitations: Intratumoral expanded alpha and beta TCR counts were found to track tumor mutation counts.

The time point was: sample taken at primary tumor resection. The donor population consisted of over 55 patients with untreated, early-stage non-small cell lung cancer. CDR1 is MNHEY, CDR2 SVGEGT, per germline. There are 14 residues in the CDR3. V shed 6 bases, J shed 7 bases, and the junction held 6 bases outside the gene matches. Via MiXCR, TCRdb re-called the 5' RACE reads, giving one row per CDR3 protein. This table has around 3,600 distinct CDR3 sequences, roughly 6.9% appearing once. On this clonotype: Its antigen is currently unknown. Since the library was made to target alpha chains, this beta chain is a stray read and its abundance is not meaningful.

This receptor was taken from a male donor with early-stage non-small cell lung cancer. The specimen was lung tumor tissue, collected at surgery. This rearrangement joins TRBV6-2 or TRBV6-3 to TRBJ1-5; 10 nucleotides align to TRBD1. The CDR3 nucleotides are TGTGCCAGCAGAGGGACAGGGGAAGTCCAGCCCCAGCATTTT. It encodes CASRGTGEVQPQHF.